These 10 T cell receptor beta chains originate from one sample sequenced in a study of Graves' ophthalmopathy and Graves' hyperthyroidism. RNA transcripts yielded amplified TCR beta CDR3 regions. HTBI primers were used in a first-round RT-PCR, which preceded a second-round multiplex PCR. TCRdb redid the calling of the multiplex PCR reads with MiXCR, one entry per CDR3 protein. This sample has over a million distinct CDR3 sequences, with around a third found just once. Input material: peripheral blood or thyroid tissue (not recorded which). Source of these receptors: an adult man with Graves' hyperthyroidism.

The chain joins TRBV13 to TRBJ2-6; the D gene is possibly TRBD1 (5 bases). The CDR3 covers 15 residues. V was cut by 6 bases and J by 2 bases, with 11 bases left in between. The germline V gene encodes CDR1 PRHDT and CDR2 FYEKMQ (reference sequence). The CDR3 protein is CASSSGPAGANVLTF. Written as DNA, the CDR3 is TGTGCCAGCAGTTCAGGGCCTGCTGGGGCCAACGTCCTGACTTTC. The complete variable domain, with remaining parts taken from reference TRBV13 and TRBJ2-6, reads AAGVIQSPRHLIKEKRETATLKCYPIPRHDTVYWYQQGPGQDPQFLISFYEKMQSDKGSIPDRFSAQQFSDYHSELNMSSLELGDSALYFCASSSGPAGANVLTFGAGSRLTVL.

This clonotype was seen at least ten times. The CDR3 DNA sequence: TGTGCCAGCAGCCGGGACAGGGGGTCTGAAAAACTGTTTTTT. Amino acids: CASSRDRGSEKLFF. The V and J genes are TRBV7-2 and TRBJ1-4; 11 bases align to TRBD1. The CDR3 has 14 residues. Germline V CDR1 and CDR2: SGHTA, FQGNSA. V dropped 5 bases and J dropped 7; count of bases not matched to a gene: 3.

The sample holds a few counts of this clonotype. This chain connects TRBV5-6 to TRBJ1-5, with D possibly TRBD1 on 5 matching bases. V was pared by 4 bases and J by 4 bases, with 21 bases between. The V gene's germline CDR1 is SGHDT and CDR2 YYEEEE. The CDR3 extends over 17 amino acids. This CDR3 reads CASSAFPPGTENQPQHF. DNA of the CDR3: TGTGCCAGCAGCGCATTTCCCCCCGGGACCGAGAATCAGCCCCAGCATTTT. Full variable domain (missing parts from reference TRBV5-6 and TRBJ1-5): DAGVTQSPTHLIKTRGQQVTLRCSPKSGHDTVSWYQQALGQGPQFIFQYYEEEERQRGNFPDRFSGHQFPNYSSELNVNALLLGDSALYLCASSAFPPGTENQPQHFGDGTRLSIL.

There are many counts of this clonotype. The chain combines TRBV9 with TRBJ1-4; 9 positions agree with TRBD1. With 3 bases clipped from V and 4 bases from J, the junction kept 1 base outside the gene matches. The germline V gene encodes CDR1 SGDLS and CDR2 YYNGEE. The CDR3 loop spans 14 amino acids. Here the CDR3 DNA reads TGTGCCAGCAGCGCGGACAGGGGTAATGAAAAACTGTTTTTT. Residues: CASSADRGNEKLFF.

The chain couples TRBV29-1 to TRBJ1-2; 7 bases match TRBD1. Germline CDR1 is SQVTM and CDR2 is ANQGSEA. With 6 bases clipped from V and 2 bases from J, the junction kept 12 bases outside the gene matches. The CDR3 totals 15 residues. In DNA form, the CDR3 reads TGCAGCGTCTCCCGTAGACAGGGCTACAACTATGGCTACACCTTC. This encodes CSVSRRQGYNYGYTF.

Ten or more counts support this clonotype. J is TRBJ1-6 and V is TRBV6-5; D gene uncertain. Germline CDR1 and CDR2: MNHEY and SVGAGI. This CDR3 has 12 amino acids. Trimming left V 8 bases short and J 8 bases short, with 10 bases between. CDR3 sequence: CASWATDSPLHF. CDR3 bases: TGTGCCAGCTGGGCCACGGATTCACCCCTCCACTTT.

This clonotype was seen a handful of times. The chain has TRBV20-1 and TRBJ1-6, with 9 positions matching TRBD1. The V and J ends lost 2 bases and 3 bases, in that order; junction bases with no gene match: 2. Germline-derived CDR1 and CDR2 are DFQATT and SNEGSKA (reference sequence). This CDR3 region has 15 residues. The CDR3 loop is CSARKTGGYNSPLHF. CDR3 sequence (DNA): TGCAGTGCTAGAAAGACAGGGGGCTATAATTCACCCCTCCACTTT.

This CDR3 is CATSRDKAYPTF. Here the CDR3 DNA reads TGTGCCACCAGCAGAGATAAAGCGTACCCGACTTTC. The chain employs TRBV15 and TRBJ2-6; no clear D gene. Germline V gene lookup returns CDR1 LNHNV and CDR2 YYDKDF (reference sequence). V lost 0 bases to trimming and J lost 18 bases, with 12 bases between them. This CDR3 spans 12 amino acids.

J is TRBJ1-6 and V is TRBV25-1; the D is unclear. Between the trimmed V and J ends, which lost 6 bases and 7 bases, there was a span of 13 bases. The CDR3 spans 14 residues. CDR1 MGHDK and CDR2 SYGVNS come from the germline V gene. CDR3 DNA: TGTGCCAGCAGGATCCCAGGAGGGAATTCACCCCTCCACTTT. It encodes CASRIPGGNSPLHF. Looking up the rest from reference TRBV25-1 and TRBJ1-6 gives the full variable domain: EADIYQTPRYLVIGTGKKITLECSQTMGHDKMYWYQQDPGMELHLIHYSYGVNSTEKGDLSSESTVSRIRTEHFPLTLESARPSHTSQYLCASRIPGGNSPLHFGNGTRLTVT.

The chain links TRBV7-2 to TRBJ1-2; D perhaps matches TRBD1 (5 bases). Trimming took 5 bases from V and 5 from J, leaving 18 bases between them. This CDR3 is built from 15 residues. Germline V CDR1 and CDR2: SGHTA, FQGNSA. CDR3 nucleotide sequence: TGTGCCAGCAGCCCAGTTGGACAAACTCTGTATGGCTACACCTTC. Protein: CASSPVGQTLYGYTF.